This entry lists 17 T cell receptor beta chains sequenced from one sample in a study of OX40 agonist ivuxolimab in advanced cancers. Library method: the immunoSEQ multiplex PCR assay. TCRdb took over this immuneACCESS table, retaining in-frame rearrangements with V and J assigned. Such tables are incomplete; in checked studies, under half of the missing clones stem from an unresolved V gene, and the remainder is unexplained. Present in this sample are some 65,000 clones, 75% to 90% of which were seen just once. The ten most abundant clones make up around 2.7% of the sample. The specimen comprised CD4+ or CD8+ T cells sorted from blood, sampled in a trial of the OX40 agonist ivuxolimab. The receptors were gathered from an adult with an advanced solid tumor such as melanoma, head and neck, liver or kidney cancer.

V and J are TRBV28 and TRBJ2-7; 7 bases line up with TRBD1. This CDR3 contains 16 residues. Trimming at V came to 5 bases and at J to 4 bases, leaving 14 bases not matched to a gene. Germline V gene sequence: CDR1 MDHEN, CDR2 SYDVKM. The CDR3 region has the DNA TGTGCCAGCAGTACAACAGCAGGGGGAAAACTATACGAGCAGTACTTC. This gives the protein CASSTTAGGKLYEQYF.

The rearrangement joins TRBV9 to TRBJ1-6; D might be TRBD1 (5 bases). The CDR3 spans 17 residues. V lost 4 bases, J lost 5 bases, and 19 bases lay in between. Germline lookup yields CDR1 SGDLS and CDR2 YYNGEE. The CDR3 loop reads CASSPRSGTGDNSPLHF. The CDR3 bases are TGTGCCAGCAGCCCCCGTTCCGGGACGGGGGATAATTCACCCCTCCACTTT.

This chain joins TRBV7-9 and TRBJ1-2, with 7 nucleotides matching TRBD1. There are 13 residues in the CDR3. The junction had 5 bases not matched to a gene; V was cut back by 5 bases and J by 5 bases. Germline values: CDR1 SEHNR, CDR2 FQNEAQ (reference sequence). The CDR3 nucleotides are TGTGCCAGCAGCCCGACAGGGACATATGGCTACACCTTC. It codes for CASSPTGTYGYTF.

The count of this clone is one. J is TRBJ2-1 and V is TRBV28; D gene unclear. The CDR3 length is 12 residues. The V gene's germline CDR1 is MDHEN and CDR2 SYDVKM. The ends were cut back, 2 bases at V and 2 bases at J, with 1 base in the middle. In nucleotides, the CDR3 is TGTGCCAGCAGTTTAACCTACAATGAGCAGTTCTTC. Translation: CASSLTYNEQFF.

The chain links TRBV6-1 to TRBJ2-6; D remains ambiguous. Germline V gives CDR1 MNHNS, CDR2 SASEGT. V was trimmed by 1 base and J by 0 bases, leaving 16 bases between them. The CDR3 sequence is 19 residues long. The chain's CDR3 is CASSEGAHPLVSGANVLTF. The CDR3, as DNA: TGTGCCAGCAGTGAAGGGGCCCACCCGTTGGTCTCTGGGGCCAACGTCCTGACTTTC.

The V and J genes are TRBV4-2 and TRBJ1-5; D possibly corresponds to TRBD1 (5 bases). The CDR3 consists of 14 residues. With 1 base removed from V and 9 bases from J, the gap between germline ends came to 13 bases. Germline lookup yields CDR1 LGHNA and CDR2 YNFKEQ. The CDR3 region is CASSQGLAGLPQHF. The CDR3 DNA reads TGTGCCAGCAGCCAAGGTCTGGCGGGACTGCCCCAGCATTTT.

The chain couples TRBV11-2 to TRBJ2-1; 12 positions agree with TRBD2. With V trimmed by 2 bases and J by 6 bases, 5 bases remained unmatched. This CDR3 contains 16 residues. Per the germline V gene, CDR1 is SGHAT and CDR2 is FQNNGV. The CDR3 is CASSLSLAGGSNEQFF. CDR3 nucleotide sequence: TGTGCCAGCAGCTTAAGCCTAGCGGGAGGGAGCAATGAGCAGTTCTTC.

This clone was observed a handful of times. The chain has TRBV7-9 and TRBJ1-6; D is unclear. CDR1 and CDR2 (germline): SEHNR, FQNEAQ (reference sequence). The V gene lost 10 bases and the J gene lost 7 bases, with 11 bases spanning the gap. The CDR3 totals 12 residues. The CDR3 protein is CAIRLGNSPLHF. The DNA for the CDR3 is TGTGCCATTAGGCTGGGAAATTCACCCCTCCACTTT.

The chain is built from TRBV5-1 and TRBJ2-7, with 7 bases identical to TRBD1. The length of the CDR3 is 16 residues. Losses at the gene ends were 4 bases for V and 4 bases for J; bases not matched to a gene: 14. Germline-derived CDR1 and CDR2 are SGHRS and YFSETQ. The CDR3 is CASSLQGTRLIYEQYF. In DNA form, the CDR3 reads TGCGCCAGCAGCCTACAGGGGACGCGGTTGATATACGAGCAGTACTTC.

V is TRBV19 and J is TRBJ2-1, with 7 bases that match TRBD1. V lost 7 bases to trimming and J lost 11 bases; unmatched junction nucleotides: 8. Germline CDR1 LNHDA, CDR2 SQIVND (reference sequence). This CDR3 comprises 12 residues. The CDR3 sequence is CASNPLGGQQFF. CDR3 sequence (DNA): TGTGCCAGTAACCCCCTAGGGGGCCAGCAGTTCTTC. The entire variable domain, with the rest obtained from reference TRBV19 and TRBJ2-1, is as follows: DGGITQSPKYLFRKEGQNVTLSCEQNLNHDAMYWYRQDPGQGLRLIYYSQIVNDFQKGDIAEGYSVSREKKESFPLTVTSAQKNPTAFYLCASNPLGGQQFFGPGTRLTVL.

The rearrangement joins TRBV6-5 to TRBJ2-3; D unresolved. V dropped 6 bases and J dropped 6 bases, with 10 bases sitting between them. The germline V gene encodes CDR1 MNHEY and CDR2 SVGAGI. The CDR3 is 12 residues long. The CDR3 reads CASRPTADTQYF. The CDR3 region has the DNA TGTGCCAGCAGGCCGACGGCCGATACGCAGTATTTT.

This sequence joins TRBV7-8 and TRBJ1-2, with TRBD1 matching over 11 bases. The CDR3 is 17 residues long. Germline-derived CDR1 and CDR2 are SGHVS and FQNEAQ. Unmatched junction bases numbered 11, after V lost 5 bases and J lost 3 bases. The CDR3 bases are TGTGCCAGCAGCAAAACCGGGACAGGGGGTTCAGACTATGGCTACACCTTC. As protein: CASSKTGTGGSDYGYTF.

This chain links TRBV18 with TRBJ2-5; 9 nucleotides align to TRBD1. V gave up 4 bases and J gave up 7 bases; unmatched junction bases: 7. Germline assignment: CDR1 KGHSH and CDR2 LQKENI. The CDR3 has 14 residues. As DNA, the CDR3 is TGTGCCAGCTCACAAACAGGGGGCCGCGCGACCCAGTACTTC. Encoded protein: CASSQTGGRATQYF.

The sample holds a few counts of this clone. This sequence joins TRBV5-1 and TRBJ2-7; no clear D gene. The CDR3 covers 15 residues. V was pared by 0 bases and J by 2 bases, with 12 bases between. The germline V gene has CDR1 SGHRS and CDR2 YFSETQ. The CDR3 loop is CASSLATQATYEQYF. The CDR3 DNA sequence: TGCGCCAGCAGCTTGGCAACCCAGGCCACCTACGAGCAGTACTTC.

The chain combines TRBV30 with TRBJ1-4, with D possibly being TRBD1 (5 bases). V was pared by 2 bases and J by 7 bases, with 14 bases between. The CDR3 contains 14 residues. Germline CDR1 GTSNPN, CDR2 SVGIG (reference sequence). In DNA form, the CDR3 reads TGTGCCTGGAGTAAATGGGACGGAACTGAAAAACTGTTTTTT. It is translated as CAWSKWDGTEKLFF. Looking up the rest from reference TRBV30 and TRBJ1-4 gives the full variable domain: SQTIHQWPATLVQPVGSPLSLECTVEGTSNPNLYWYRQAAGRGLQLLFYSVGIGQISSEVPQNLSASRPQDRQFILSSKKLLLSDSGFYLCAWSKWDGTEKLFFGSGTQLSVL.

This clone was seen a few times. This sequence joins TRBV18 and TRBJ1-5, with unresolved D. Germline V gives CDR1 KGHSH, CDR2 LQKENI. CDR3 length: 15 residues. Trimming removed 5 bases at V and 6 bases at J, with 17 bases between. The CDR3 is CASSTKAPARQPQHF. CDR3 nucleotide sequence: TGTGCCAGCTCAACAAAGGCCCCGGCGCGTCAGCCCCAGCATTTT.

The sample holds one count of this clone. The chain joins TRBV18 to TRBJ1-5, with TRBD1 matching over 10 bases. Germline V CDR1 and CDR2: KGHSH, LQKENI. CDR3 length equals 18 residues. After removal of 2 bases from V and 5 bases from J, the junction contained 12 bases not matched to a gene. The CDR3 loop is CASSPGLNGTGVHQPQHF. The CDR3 bases are TGTGCCAGCTCACCAGGGTTAAACGGGACAGGGGTCCATCAGCCCCAGCATTTT.